A selection of T cell receptor beta chains follows, all from one sample in a study of blood T cell repertoires in COVID-19. This table comes from immunoSEQ multiplex PCR, and its TCRdb copy is limited to in-frame clones, with some not included. The profile covers 180,000 or so clones, with approximately 83% appearing a single time and approximately 8% taken by the ten largest. The sample taken for sequencing was peripheral blood. The receptors come from a man in his sixties with acute or convalescent COVID-19. Each CDR3 is given with its conserved first and last residue. D genes are given only for firm matches. The size field is filled for only some rows; it gives once, few, many or a size class.

clone size: .; D gene: .; J gene: TRBJ1-2; V gene: TRBV30; CDR3 DNA: TGTGCCTGGAGTCGGGACACCAATGTTTATGGCTACACCTTC; CDR3 protein: CAWSRDTNVYGYTF
clone size: .; D gene: .; J gene: TRBJ2-7; V gene: TRBV5-6; CDR3 DNA: TGTGCCAGCAGCTACGGACATGCCGGGAGCATCGAGCAGTACTTC; CDR3 protein: CASSYGHAGSIEQYF
clone size: few; D gene: .; J gene: TRBJ1-5; V gene: TRBV20-1; CDR3 DNA: TGCAGTGCTAGTAAGGCAGGGGCTAGCAATCAGCCCCAGCATTTT; CDR3 protein: CSASKAGASNQPQHF
clone size: once; D gene: .; J gene: TRBJ1-5; V gene: TRBV5-1; CDR3 DNA: TGCGCCAGCAGCTTGAACGGGGAGCAGGGGAGCAATCAGCCCCAGCATTTT; CDR3 protein: CASSLNGEQGSNQPQHF
clone size: .; D gene: TRBD1; J gene: TRBJ1-6; V gene: TRBV7-9; CDR3 DNA: TGTGCCAGCAGCTTATCCGGGACAGGGCATAATTCACCCCTCCACTTT; CDR3 protein: CASSLSGTGHNSPLHF
clone size: .; D gene: .; J gene: TRBJ2-6; V gene: TRBV5-1; CDR3 DNA: TGCGCCAGCAGCGACTTGACAGGCACCCCTCTAACGGGGGCCAACGTCCTGACTTTC; CDR3 protein: CASSDLTGTPLTGANVLTF
clone size: .; D gene: TRBD2; J gene: TRBJ2-2; V gene: TRBV5-1; CDR3 DNA: TGCGCCAGCAGCTCAGGACTAGCGGGAGATCTCACCGGGGAGCTGTTTTTT; CDR3 protein: CASSSGLAGDLTGELFF
clone size: .; D gene: .; J gene: TRBJ1-1; V gene: TRBV28; CDR3 DNA: TGTGCCAGCAGTTTATCATCGCGGGCACAGGCTTTCTTT; CDR3 protein: CASSLSSRAQAFF
clone size: .; D gene: .; J gene: TRBJ2-5; V gene: TRBV2; CDR3 DNA: TGTGCCAGCACCCCCGAGAACGGGGGAGAGACCCAGTACTTC; CDR3 protein: CASTPENGGETQYF
clone size: .; D gene: .; J gene: TRBJ1-1; V gene: TRBV30; CDR3 DNA: TGTGCCTGGAGTGTAAATAACTTGGCTTTCTTT; CDR3 protein: CAWSVNNLAFF
clone size: .; D gene: TRBD1; J gene: TRBJ1-6; V gene: TRBV12-3/TRBV12-4; CDR3 DNA: TGTGCCAGCAGTGGGACAGAGAATTCACCCCTCCACTTT; CDR3 protein: CASSGTENSPLHF
clone size: .; D gene: .; J gene: TRBJ1-5; V gene: TRBV19; CDR3 DNA: TGTGCCAGTAGTTATTCTTCCAGCAATCAGCCCCAGCATTTT; CDR3 protein: CASSYSSSNQPQHF
clone size: .; D gene: .; J gene: TRBJ2-5; V gene: TRBV28; CDR3 DNA: TGTGCCAGCAGTTCCGACAGGCGGGAGACCCAGTACTTC; CDR3 protein: CASSSDRRETQYF
clone size: .; D gene: TRBD1; J gene: TRBJ1-5; V gene: TRBV2; CDR3 DNA: TGTGCCAGCAGTCTGGACAGGGCCCTTGGCAATCAGCCCCAGCATTTT; CDR3 protein: CASSLDRALGNQPQHF
clone size: .; D gene: .; J gene: TRBJ2-7; V gene: TRBV19; CDR3 DNA: TGTGCCAGTAGTATGGGCGGACAAGGGGTTTACGAGCAGTACTTC; CDR3 protein: CASSMGGQGVYEQYF
clone size: .; D gene: .; J gene: TRBJ1-3; V gene: TRBV7-8; CDR3 DNA: TGTGCCAGCAGCTTCGGGGCAGGGGCTGGAAACACCATATATTTT; CDR3 protein: CASSFGAGAGNTIYF
clone size: .; D gene: .; J gene: TRBJ1-1; V gene: TRBV11-2; CDR3 DNA: TGTGCCAGCAGCTTAGATAGGAGCACTGAAGCTTTCTTT; CDR3 protein: CASSLDRSTEAFF
clone size: .; D gene: TRBD2; J gene: TRBJ2-5; V gene: TRBV9; CDR3 DNA: TGTGCCAGCAGCGTAGGGACCCGACTAGCGGGAGTTAAGGAGACCCAGTACTTC; CDR3 protein: CASSVGTRLAGVKETQYF
clone size: .; D gene: .; J gene: TRBJ1-5; V gene: TRBV9; CDR3 DNA: TGTGCCAGCAGCGTAGAGTCAGGTCAAGGGCCCCAGCATTTT; CDR3 protein: CASSVESGQGPQHF
clone size: .; D gene: .; J gene: TRBJ1-5; V gene: TRBV6-1; CDR3 DNA: TGTGCCAGCAGTGAAGGAAGCGTTCAGCCCCAGCATTTT; CDR3 protein: CASSEGSVQPQHF
clone size: .; D gene: .; J gene: TRBJ1-1; V gene: TRBV28; CDR3 DNA: TGTGCCAGCAGGGGGACTGGGAACACTGAAGCTTTCTTT; CDR3 protein: CASRGTGNTEAFF
clone size: .; D gene: .; J gene: TRBJ2-1; V gene: TRBV5-1; CDR3 DNA: TGCGCCAGCAGCTTCCCCTTTATAGACAGCCAGATCAATGAGCAGTTCTTC; CDR3 protein: CASSFPFIDSQINEQFF